One and the same sample provided the 20 T cell receptor beta chains below, sequenced in a study of blood T cell repertoires in COVID-19. Data came from immunoSEQ multiplex PCR; TCRdb stores just in-frame clones and leaves some out. Of 200,000 to 250,000 clones in the sample, more than 80% are singletons; the top ten hold 7.5%. The sequenced sample was peripheral blood. The source of these receptors is a woman older than 75 with COVID-19, enrolled during active disease.

The CDR3 loop is CASSQNDRAHGYTF. The CDR3 coding sequence is TGTGCCAGCAGCCAAAACGACAGGGCCCATGGCTACACCTTC. The chain is built from TRBV3-1 (or the pseudogene TRBV3-2) and TRBJ1-2, with TRBD1 matching 7 bases. CDR1 and CDR2 from the germline V gene are LGHDT and YNNKEL (reference sequence). V lost 2 bases, J lost 6 bases, and 6 bases stayed unmatched. The CDR3 loop spans 14 amino acids.

This clone was observed once. The chain couples TRBV28 to TRBJ1-4, with D hard to call. Germline CDR1 reads MDHEN; CDR2 reads SYDVKM. V shed 3 bases and J shed 4 bases, with 3 bases lying between them. The CDR3 runs 12 residues. The chain's CDR3 is CASSLSNEKLFF. CDR3 DNA sequence: TGTGCCAGCAGTTTGAGTAATGAAAAACTGTTTTTT.

This chain joins TRBV19 and TRBJ1-1, with D perhaps TRBD1 (6 bases). The CDR3 covers 14 residues. The V gene's germline CDR1 is LNHDA and CDR2 SQIVND (reference sequence). CDR3 nucleotide sequence: TGTGTGTCCCGGAGACAGGACCAGAACACTGAAGCTTTCTTT. As protein: CVSRRQDQNTEAFF.

J is TRBJ1-1 and V is TRBV19; the D gene is possibly TRBD1 (6 bases). V lost 5 bases and J 3 bases, leaving 16 bases between the germline ends. The CDR3 runs 15 residues. The germline CDR1 and CDR2 sequences are LNHDA and SQIVND (reference sequence). The CDR3 DNA is TGTGCCAGTAGTTTGGACAGAAGCTCGGACACTGAAGCTTTCTTT. It encodes CASSLDRSSDTEAFF.

This rearrangement joins TRBV9 to TRBJ1-1; 7 positions match TRBD1. The CDR3 loop spans 14 amino acids. Germline assignment: CDR1 SGDLS and CDR2 YYNGEE. The V gene end was trimmed by 4 bases and the J gene end by 1 base; junction bases not matched to a gene: 4. CDR3 region: CASSLTGWNTEAFF. The CDR3 region has the DNA TGTGCCAGCAGCTTGACAGGGTGGAACACTGAAGCTTTCTTT. Complete variable domain (other parts from reference TRBV9 and TRBJ1-1): DSGVTQTPKHLITATGQRVTLRCSPRSGDLSVYWYQQSLDQGLQFLIQYYNGEERAKGNILERFSAQQFPDLHSELNLSSLELGDSALYFCASSLTGWNTEAFFGQGTRLTVV.

This chain joins TRBV3-1 (or the pseudogene TRBV3-2) and TRBJ2-7; 7 bases are shared with TRBD1. The CDR3 sequence is 18 residues long. Germline V gene data show CDR1 as LGHDT and CDR2 as YNNKEL (reference sequence). V shed 2 bases, J shed 2 bases, and the junction held 15 bases outside the gene matches. The DNA of the CDR3 is TGTGCCAGCAGCCAACAAGATGGCCCCCCTGGACAGGCCTACGAGCAGTACTTC. The encoded protein is CASSQQDGPPGQAYEQYF.

The chain recombines TRBV28 with TRBJ1-5; tentative D call: TRBD1 (5 bases). V lost 5 bases and J 6 bases, leaving 17 bases between the germline ends. This CDR3 comprises 15 residues. Germline CDR1 reads MDHEN; CDR2 reads SYDVKM. For the CDR3, the DNA is TGTGCCAGCAGTCCTTCCGGGCAGGGAGGTCAGCCCCAGCATTTT. Translated: CASSPSGQGGQPQHF.

V and J are TRBV28 and TRBJ1-1; no reliable D call. CDR1 MDHEN and CDR2 SYDVKM come from the germline V gene. The CDR3 totals 13 residues. Trimming took off 7 bases at V and 4 bases at J, with 13 bases between the two ends. The CDR3 is CASTPVERTEAFF. As DNA, the CDR3 is TGTGCCAGCACCCCAGTCGAACGCACTGAAGCTTTCTTT.

Only a few counts were recorded for this clone. The chain couples TRBV5-4 to TRBJ1-4; D perhaps matches TRBD1 (6 bases). This CDR3 region has 18 residues. In germline, CDR1 is SGHNT, CDR2 YYREEE (reference sequence). Deletions cut 1 base from V and 2 bases from J, with 18 bases between. The CDR3 DNA sequence: TGTGCCAGCAGCTTGAAGTCGACAGGCCTGAGGACTAATGAAAAACTGTTTTTT. Translation gives CASSLKSTGLRTNEKLFF.

This clone occurred once. The gene calls are TRBV12-3 or TRBV12-4 and TRBJ1-2; a weak D match, TRBD1 (5 bases). The CDR3 is 13 residues long. With 5 bases removed from V and 2 bases from J, the gap between germline ends came to 9 bases. The DNA of the CDR3 is TGTGCCAGCAGTGGGGCAGCGAACTATGGCTACACCTTC. This gives the protein CASSGAANYGYTF.

The chain is built from TRBV2 and TRBJ2-7; 8 bases align to TRBD2. The junction had 5 bases not matched to a gene; V was cut back by 6 bases and J by 1 base. The CDR3 length is 14 residues. Germline V gene sequence: CDR1 SNHLY, CDR2 FYNNEI. The CDR3 DNA follows: TGTGCCAGCAGATTAGCGGGACTTTCCTACGAGCAGTACTTC. It specifies CASRLAGLSYEQYF.

The chain links TRBV5-1 to TRBJ2-1, with TRBD1 identical over 8 bases. The V gene's germline CDR1 is SGHRS and CDR2 YFSETQ. J was trimmed by 7 bases and V by 4 bases; bases with no gene match: 13. The CDR3 consists of 16 residues. The CDR3 coding sequence is TGCGCCAGCAGCCAGTCGACAGGGGCTGTGGGGAATGAGCAGTTCTTC. Its protein product is CASSQSTGAVGNEQFF.

This clone showed up just a few times. The chain uses TRBV27 and TRBJ2-3; 11 bases are a match to TRBD2. The CDR3 spans 19 residues. The V gene end was trimmed by 0 bases and the J gene end by 1 base; junction bases not matched to a gene: 9. Germline CDR1 MNHEY, CDR2 SMNVEV (reference sequence). The CDR3 DNA sequence: TGTGCCAGCAGTTTATCTATAGCGGGAGGGCCGCGGGGCACAGATACGCAGTATTTT. Its protein product is CASSLSIAGGPRGTDTQYF.

Only a few counts were recorded for this clone. V is TRBV5-1 and J is TRBJ2-1; 13 positions match TRBD2. The CDR3 contains 15 residues. Germline V gene sequence: CDR1 SGHRS, CDR2 YFSETQ. J was trimmed by 10 bases and V by 4 bases; bases with no gene match: 8. As DNA, the CDR3 is TGCGCCAGCAGCCCCAGACTAGCGGGGGGCCAGGAGCAGTTCTTC. This encodes CASSPRLAGGQEQFF.

Only one count was recorded for this clone. The chain joins TRBV11-3 to TRBJ2-3; D not certain. The CDR3 runs to 14 residues. Germline V gives CDR1 SGHNT, CDR2 YENEEA. Trimming removed 2 bases from V and 6 bases from J, with 12 bases in between. DNA of the CDR3: TGTGCCAGCAGCTTAAGCGAGAAATCGGATACGCAGTATTTT. Its protein is CASSLSEKSDTQYF.

Only a few counts were recorded for this clone. This chain joins TRBV24-1 and TRBJ2-1; the D gene is possibly TRBD2 (6 bases). V shed 3 bases and J shed 6 bases, with 14 bases lying between them. The CDR3 has 15 amino acids. Germline V CDR1 and CDR2: KGHDR, SFDVKD. CDR3 in amino acids: CATSDPGGAFNEQFF. The CDR3 DNA reads as TGTGCCACCAGTGATCCGGGCGGGGCCTTCAATGAGCAGTTCTTC.

The chain employs TRBV19 and TRBJ1-5; no reliable D call. CDR1 and CDR2 from the germline V gene are LNHDA and SQIVND (reference sequence). The CDR3 contains 16 residues. The V gene lost 5 bases and the J gene lost 0 bases, with 14 bases spanning the gap. CDR3 sequence (DNA): TGTGCCAGTAGTCTCAGACCGACTTATAGCAATCAGCCCCAGCATTTT. Its translation is CASSLRPTYSNQPQHF.

V is TRBV5-1 and J is TRBJ2-5; 10 bases line up with TRBD2. The junction had 8 bases not matched to a gene; V was cut back by 0 bases and J by 9 bases. There are 15 residues in the CDR3. CDR1 is SGHRS, CDR2 YFSETQ, per germline. This CDR3 is CASSLVLAGSPPQYF. The CDR3 DNA sequence: TGCGCCAGCAGCTTGGTACTAGCGGGGTCCCCCCCCCAGTACTTC. The full variable domain, completed using reference TRBV5-1 and TRBJ2-5, is KAGVTQTPRYLIKTRGQQVTLSCSPISGHRSVSWYQQTPGQGLQFLFEYFSETQRNKGNFPGRFSGRQFSNSRSEMNVSTLELGDSALYLCASSLVLAGSPPQYFGPGTRLLVL.

V is TRBV4-2 and J is TRBJ1-1; tentatively, D is TRBD1 (5 bases). Trimming took 0 bases from V and 8 from J, leaving 13 bases between them. Per germline, CDR1 LGHNA and CDR2 YNFKEQ. CDR3 size: 14 residues. Here the CDR3 reads CASSQEVVQAEAFF. CDR3 bases: TGTGCCAGCAGCCAAGAGGTTGTACAGGCCGAAGCTTTCTTT.

V gene TRBV9 combines with J gene TRBJ2-2, with D perhaps TRBD1 (5 bases). The CDR3 extends over 13 amino acids. The germline CDR1 and CDR2 sequences are SGDLS and YYNGEE. V was clipped by 4 bases and J by 6 bases, with 10 bases between them. This CDR3 reads CASSNRQSGELFF. Written as DNA, the CDR3 is TGTGCCAGCAGCAACCGACAGTCCGGGGAGCTGTTTTTT. Filled out from reference TRBV9 and TRBJ2-2, the complete variable domain reads DSGVTQTPKHLITATGQRVTLRCSPRSGDLSVYWYQQSLDQGLQFLIQYYNGEERAKGNILERFSAQQFPDLHSELNLSSLELGDSALYFCASSNRQSGELFFGEGSRLTVL.